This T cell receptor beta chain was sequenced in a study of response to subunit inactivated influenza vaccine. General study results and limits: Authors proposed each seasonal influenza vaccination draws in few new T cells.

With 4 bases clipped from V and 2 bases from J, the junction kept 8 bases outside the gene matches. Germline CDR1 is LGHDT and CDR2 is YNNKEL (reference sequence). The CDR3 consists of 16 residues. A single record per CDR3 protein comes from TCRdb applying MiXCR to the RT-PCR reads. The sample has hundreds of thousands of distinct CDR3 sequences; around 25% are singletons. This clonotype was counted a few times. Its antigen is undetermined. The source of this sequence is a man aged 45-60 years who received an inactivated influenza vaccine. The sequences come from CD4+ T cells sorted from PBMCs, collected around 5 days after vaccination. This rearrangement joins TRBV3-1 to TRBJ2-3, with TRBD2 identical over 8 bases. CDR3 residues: CASSLGAGEYTDTQYF. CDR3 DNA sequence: TGTGCCAGCAGCCTGGGAGCGGGGGAGTACACAGATACGCAGTATTTT.